A selection of T cell receptor beta chains follows, all from one sample in a study of neurological immune-mediated disorders. MiXCR, applied by TCRdb to the 5' RACE reads, yields one record per CDR3 protein. The table records roughly 60,000 distinct CDR3 sequences, over 3.5% of them present only once. Sequences were obtained from PBMCs. The receptors shown here come from a woman between 50 and 59 years old with multiple sclerosis. CDR3s include the opening cysteine and the closing phenylalanine or tryptophan. Some rows mark clone size as missing; the rest say once, few, many or name a class of expanded clone.

CASSDLVMAYEQYF	TRBJ2-7	TRBV7-6	many
CSVGPQGGGAGDEQFF	TRBJ2-1	TRBV29-1	many
CASSLAGAYEQYF	TRBJ2-7	TRBV12-3/TRBV12-4	many
CAIFTQGPNTEAFF	TRBJ1-1	TRBV7-2	many
CASSPRTGEDQPQHF	TRBJ1-5	TRBV7-2	many
CSVGGRPNTEAFF	TRBJ1-1	TRBV29-1	few
CASSQVGWQETQYF	TRBJ2-5	TRBV5-1	many
CASSLAPGKDPDTQYF	TRBJ2-3	TRBV5-1	many
CASSREGALGNQPQNF	TRBJ1-5	TRBV6-2/TRBV6-3	.
CRGSVWCKDNEKLFF	TRBJ1-4	TRBV20-1	many
CAISYPSGGQTSTPYEQYF	TRBJ2-7	TRBV10-3	many
CSARRGEGLSPLNF	TRBJ1-6	TRBV20-1	.
CASSSLQGTGELFF	TRBJ2-2	TRBV7-9	many
CASSLATSGRNEQFF	TRBJ2-1	TRBV7-8	many
CATYRGRNTEAFF	TRBJ1-1	TRBV12-3/TRBV12-4	many
CASSMTGTGNEKLFF	TRBJ1-4	TRBV7-9	many
CASSSEFGLSGNSYNEQFF	TRBJ2-1	TRBV11-2	many
CASSVEEGNYNEQFF	TRBJ2-1	TRBV9	.
CASSLDRGRTEAFF	TRBJ1-1	TRBV5-1	many
CSATQGYTGELFF	TRBJ2-2	TRBV20-1	many
CASSYRTKGGSYNEQFF	TRBJ2-1	TRBV6-6	few
CASRHRLAGSSYEQYF	TRBJ2-7	TRBV5-6	many
CATEDGTGVNTEAFF	TRBJ1-1	TRBV12-3/TRBV12-4	many
CASSQEITAEAFF	TRBJ1-1	TRBV4-2	many
CSARDLTSGRASLNTQYF	TRBJ2-3	TRBV20-1	many
CASSLREGGNTEAFF	TRBJ1-1	TRBV5-1	medium-sized
CASSAPASGLGIQRPYNEQFF	TRBJ2-1	TRBV25-1	many
CASSLGSSYGYTF	TRBJ1-2	TRBV5-8	many
CATSRDLGTSNQPQHF	TRBJ1-5	TRBV15	few